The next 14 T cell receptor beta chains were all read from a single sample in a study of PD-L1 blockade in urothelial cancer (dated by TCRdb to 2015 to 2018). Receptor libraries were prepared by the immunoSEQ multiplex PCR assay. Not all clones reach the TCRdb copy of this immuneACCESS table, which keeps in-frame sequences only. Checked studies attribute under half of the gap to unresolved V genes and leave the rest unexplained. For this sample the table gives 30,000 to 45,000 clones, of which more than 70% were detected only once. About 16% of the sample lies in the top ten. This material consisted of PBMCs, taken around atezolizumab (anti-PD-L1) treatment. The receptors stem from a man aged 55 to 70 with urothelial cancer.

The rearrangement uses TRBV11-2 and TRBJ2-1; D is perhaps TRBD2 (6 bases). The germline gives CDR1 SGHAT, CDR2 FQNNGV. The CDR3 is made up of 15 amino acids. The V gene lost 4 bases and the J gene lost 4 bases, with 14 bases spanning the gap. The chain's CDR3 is CASSSLGGGYNEQFF. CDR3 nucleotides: TGTGCCAGCAGCTCCTTGGGGGGAGGATACAATGAGCAGTTCTTC.

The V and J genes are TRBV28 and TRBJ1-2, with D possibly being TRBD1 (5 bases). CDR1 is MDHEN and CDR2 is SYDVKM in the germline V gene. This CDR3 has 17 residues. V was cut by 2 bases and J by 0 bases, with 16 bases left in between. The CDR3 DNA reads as TGTGCCAGCAGTTTAAGTGGGGGGGGGTCGACTAACTATGGCTACACCTTC. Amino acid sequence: CASSLSGGGSTNYGYTF.

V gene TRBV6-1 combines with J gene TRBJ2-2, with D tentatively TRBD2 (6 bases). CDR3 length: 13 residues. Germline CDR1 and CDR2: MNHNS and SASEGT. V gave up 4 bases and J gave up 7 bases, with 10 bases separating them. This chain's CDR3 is CASSGGRIGELFF. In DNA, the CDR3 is TGTGCCAGCAGTGGTGGGAGGATCGGGGAGCTGTTTTTT.

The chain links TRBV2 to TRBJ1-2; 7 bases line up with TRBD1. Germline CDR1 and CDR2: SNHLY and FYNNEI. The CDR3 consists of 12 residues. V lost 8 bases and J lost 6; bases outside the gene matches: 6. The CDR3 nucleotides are TGTGCCAGCGGCCGGGACAGCCATGGCTACACCTTC. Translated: CASGRDSHGYTF.

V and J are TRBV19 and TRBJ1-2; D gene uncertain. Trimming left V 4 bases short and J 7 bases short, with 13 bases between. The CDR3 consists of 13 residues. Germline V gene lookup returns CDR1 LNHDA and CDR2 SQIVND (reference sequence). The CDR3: CASSTQFSRGYTF. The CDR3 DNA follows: TGTGCCAGTAGTACTCAGTTCTCTCGTGGCTACACCTTC.

The CDR3 sequence: CASSKVGRLGPGQPQHF. Here the CDR3 DNA reads TGTGCCAGCAGCAAAGTCGGAAGACTAGGTCCAGGTCAGCCCCAGCATTTT. The chain is built from TRBV21-1 and TRBJ1-5. TRBV21-1 is reported as a pseudogene. The CDR3 is 17 amino acids.

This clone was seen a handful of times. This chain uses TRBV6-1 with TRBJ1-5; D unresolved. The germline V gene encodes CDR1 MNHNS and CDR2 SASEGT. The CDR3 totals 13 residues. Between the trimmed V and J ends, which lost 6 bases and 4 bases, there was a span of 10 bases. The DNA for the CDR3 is TGTGCCAGCAGGGCGGGGAGGAATCAGCCCCAGCATTTT. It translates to CASRAGRNQPQHF.

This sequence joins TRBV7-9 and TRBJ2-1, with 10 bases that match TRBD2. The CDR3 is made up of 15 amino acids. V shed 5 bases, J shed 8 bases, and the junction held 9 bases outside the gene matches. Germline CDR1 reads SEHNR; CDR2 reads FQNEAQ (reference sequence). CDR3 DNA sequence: TGTGCCAGCAGCCGGGAGCGGGAGGGTTTGGATGAGCAGTTCTTC. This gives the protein CASSREREGLDEQFF.

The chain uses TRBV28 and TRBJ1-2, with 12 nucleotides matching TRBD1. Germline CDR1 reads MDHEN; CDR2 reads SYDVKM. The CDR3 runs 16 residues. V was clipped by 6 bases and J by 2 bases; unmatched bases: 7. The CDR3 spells CASRLGTGGLNYGYTF. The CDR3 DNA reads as TGTGCCAGCAGGTTAGGGACAGGGGGCTTAAACTATGGCTACACCTTC.

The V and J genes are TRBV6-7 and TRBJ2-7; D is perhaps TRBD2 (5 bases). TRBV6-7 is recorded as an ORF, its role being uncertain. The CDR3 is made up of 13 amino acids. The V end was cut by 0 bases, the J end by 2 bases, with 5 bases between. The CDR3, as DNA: TGTGCCAGCAGTTACTCGGAGGCCTACGAGCAGTACTTC. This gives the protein CASSYSEAYEQYF.

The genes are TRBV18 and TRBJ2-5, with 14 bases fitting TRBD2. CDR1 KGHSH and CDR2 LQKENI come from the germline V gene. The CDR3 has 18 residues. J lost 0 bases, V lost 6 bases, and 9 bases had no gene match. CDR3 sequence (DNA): TGTGCCAGCTCGCTGGGACTAGCGGGAGTGGCTCACCAAGAGACCCAGTACTTC. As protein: CASSLGLAGVAHQETQYF.

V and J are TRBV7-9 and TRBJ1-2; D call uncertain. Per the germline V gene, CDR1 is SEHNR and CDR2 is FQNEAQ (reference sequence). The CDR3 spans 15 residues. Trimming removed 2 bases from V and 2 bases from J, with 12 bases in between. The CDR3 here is CASSLNLALNYGYTF. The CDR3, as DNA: TGTGCCAGCAGCTTAAATCTAGCCCTAAACTATGGCTACACCTTC.

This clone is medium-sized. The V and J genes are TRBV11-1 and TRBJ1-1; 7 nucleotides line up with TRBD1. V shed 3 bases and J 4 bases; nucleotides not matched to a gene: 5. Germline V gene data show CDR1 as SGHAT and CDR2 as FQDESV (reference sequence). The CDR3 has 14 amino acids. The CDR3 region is CASSLETGSTEAFF. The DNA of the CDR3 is TGTGCCAGCAGCTTGGAGACAGGGAGCACTGAAGCTTTCTTT.

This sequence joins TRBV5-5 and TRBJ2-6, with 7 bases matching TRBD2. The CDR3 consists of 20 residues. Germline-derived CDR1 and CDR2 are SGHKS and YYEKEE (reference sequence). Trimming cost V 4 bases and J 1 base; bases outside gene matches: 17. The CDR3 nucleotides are TGTGCCAGCAGCCCCCCGCCCACGGGAGGTCCCCTGTCTGGGGCCAACGTCCTGACTTTC. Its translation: CASSPPPTGGPLSGANVLTF.